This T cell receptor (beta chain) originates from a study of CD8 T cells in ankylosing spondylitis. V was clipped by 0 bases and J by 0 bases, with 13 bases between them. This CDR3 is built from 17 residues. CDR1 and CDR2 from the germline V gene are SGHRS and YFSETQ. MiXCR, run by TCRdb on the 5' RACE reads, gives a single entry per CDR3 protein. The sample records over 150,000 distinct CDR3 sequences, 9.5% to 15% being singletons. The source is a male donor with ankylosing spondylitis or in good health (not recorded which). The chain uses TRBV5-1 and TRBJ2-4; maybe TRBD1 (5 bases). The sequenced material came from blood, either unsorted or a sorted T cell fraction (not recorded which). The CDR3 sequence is CASSLGGYLPAKNIQYF. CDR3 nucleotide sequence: TGCGCCAGCAGCTTGGGGGGCTACCTCCCAGCCAAAAACATTCAGTACTTC.